This T cell receptor (beta chain) was captured by sequencing in a study of T cells in Graves' hyperthyroidism and ophthalmopathy. From RNA transcripts, TCR beta CDR3 regions were amplified. The HTBI set primed first-round TCR CDR3 RT-PCR. TCRdb fed the multiplex PCR reads into MiXCR, producing one record per CDR3 protein. The sample has 270,000 or so distinct CDR3 sequences, around a quarter seen once. Criteria for exclusion of patients were uncontrolled infection, other autoimmune disease, pregnancy or lactation. The PBMCs had their origin in more than 9.5 ml of fresh peripheral blood. Germline lookup yields CDR1 DFQATT and CDR2 SNEGSKA (reference sequence). This CDR3 is built from 15 residues. V lost 6 bases to trimming and J lost 2 bases; unmatched junction nucleotides: 11. At least ten counts were recorded for this clonotype.

This chain connects TRBV20-1 to TRBJ2-3, with TRBD1 identical over 7 bases. The sequence came from a man aged 35-49 years with Graves' hyperthyroidism that later progressed to Graves' ophthalmopathy. Sample: blood. The chain's CDR3 is CSAGKGTDLTDTQYF. The CDR3 DNA follows: TGCAGTGCAGGGAAAGGGACAGACCTCACAGATACGCAGTATTTT.